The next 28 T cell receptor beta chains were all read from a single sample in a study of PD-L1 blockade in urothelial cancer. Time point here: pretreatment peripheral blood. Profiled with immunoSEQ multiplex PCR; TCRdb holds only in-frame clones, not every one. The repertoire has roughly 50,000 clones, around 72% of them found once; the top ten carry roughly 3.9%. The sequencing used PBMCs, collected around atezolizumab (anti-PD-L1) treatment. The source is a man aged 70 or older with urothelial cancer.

In nucleotides, the CDR3 is TGTGCCAGCAGCTTATCGGGCAGCAGGAGGGAGCAGTTCTTC. This encodes CASSLSGSRREQFF. The chain couples TRBV11-2 to TRBJ2-1, with a possible D match to TRBD2 (5 bases). The V gene lost 2 bases and the J gene lost 10 bases, with 15 bases spanning the gap. CDR1 and CDR2 from the germline V gene are SGHAT and FQNNGV. The CDR3 totals 14 residues. Full variable domain (remainder filled in from reference TRBV11-2 and TRBJ2-1): EAGVAQSPRYKIIEKRQSVAFWCNPISGHATLYWYQQILGQGPKLLIQFQNNGVVDDSQLPKDRFSAERLKGVDSTLKIQPAKLEDSAVYLCASSLSGSRREQFFGPGTRLTVL.

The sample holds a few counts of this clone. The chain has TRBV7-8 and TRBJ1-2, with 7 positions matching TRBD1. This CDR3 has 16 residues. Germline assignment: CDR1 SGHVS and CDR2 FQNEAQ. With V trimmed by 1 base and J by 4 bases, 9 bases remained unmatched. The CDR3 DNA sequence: TGTGCCAGCAGCTTAGAACATGAGGGGGCCGGCTATGGCTACACCTTC. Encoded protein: CASSLEHEGAGYGYTF.

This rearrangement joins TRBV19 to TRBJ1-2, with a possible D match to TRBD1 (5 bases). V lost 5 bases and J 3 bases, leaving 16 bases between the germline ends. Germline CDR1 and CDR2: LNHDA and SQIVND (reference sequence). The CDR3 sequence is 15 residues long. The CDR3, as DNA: TGTGCCAGTAGTTCCAGGGATGCTCGGGACTATGGCTACACCTTC. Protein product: CASSSRDARDYGYTF.

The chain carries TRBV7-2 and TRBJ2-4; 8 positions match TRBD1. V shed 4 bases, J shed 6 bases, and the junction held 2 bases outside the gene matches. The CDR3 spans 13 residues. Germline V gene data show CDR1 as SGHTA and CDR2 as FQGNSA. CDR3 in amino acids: CASSSGGTNIQYF. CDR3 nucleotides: TGTGCCAGCAGCTCAGGGGGCACAAACATTCAGTACTTC.

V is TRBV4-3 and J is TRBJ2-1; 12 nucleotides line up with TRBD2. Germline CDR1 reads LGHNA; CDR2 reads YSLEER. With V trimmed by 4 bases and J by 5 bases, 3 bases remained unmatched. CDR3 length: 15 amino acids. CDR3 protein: CASSRTSGMDNEQFF. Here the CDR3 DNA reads TGCGCCAGCAGCCGGACTAGCGGGATGGACAATGAGCAGTTCTTC.

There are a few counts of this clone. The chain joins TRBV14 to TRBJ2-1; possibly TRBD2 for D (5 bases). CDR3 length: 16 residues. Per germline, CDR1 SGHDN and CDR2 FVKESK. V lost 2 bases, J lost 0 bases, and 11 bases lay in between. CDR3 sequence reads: CASSQRRAYSYNEQFF. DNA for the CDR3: TGTGCCAGCAGCCAACGGCGGGCCTACTCCTACAATGAGCAGTTCTTC.

The CDR3: CASSWVEVGGYTF. CDR3 nucleotide sequence: TGTGCCAGCAGTTGGGTAGAGGTAGGAGGCTACACCTTC. V gene TRBV28 combines with J gene TRBJ1-2; D is ambiguous. The germline V and J ends were trimmed by 4 bases and 8 bases, with 14 bases remaining between them. This CDR3 contains 13 residues. The V gene's germline CDR1 is MDHEN and CDR2 SYDVKM.

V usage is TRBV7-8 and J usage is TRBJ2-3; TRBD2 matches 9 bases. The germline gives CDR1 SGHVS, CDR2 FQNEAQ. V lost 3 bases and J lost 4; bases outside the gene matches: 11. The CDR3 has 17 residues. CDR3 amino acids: CASSLGRVAGVSDTQYF. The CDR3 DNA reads TGTGCCAGCAGCTTGGGTCGGGTAGCGGGAGTTTCAGATACGCAGTATTTT.

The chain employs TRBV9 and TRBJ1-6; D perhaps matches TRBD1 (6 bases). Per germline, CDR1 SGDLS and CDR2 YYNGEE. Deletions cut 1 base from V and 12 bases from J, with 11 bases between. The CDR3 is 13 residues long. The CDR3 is CASSVQGMGPLHF. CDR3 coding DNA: TGTGCCAGCAGCGTACAGGGGATGGGACCCCTCCACTTT.

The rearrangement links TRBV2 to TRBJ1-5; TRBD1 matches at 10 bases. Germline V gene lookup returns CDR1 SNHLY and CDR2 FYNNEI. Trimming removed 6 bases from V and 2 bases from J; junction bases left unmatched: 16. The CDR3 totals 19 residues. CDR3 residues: CASSARTGGGGGRNQPQHF. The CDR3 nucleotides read TGTGCCAGCAGCGCAAGGACAGGGGGAGGTGGGGGTCGCAATCAGCCCCAGCATTTT.

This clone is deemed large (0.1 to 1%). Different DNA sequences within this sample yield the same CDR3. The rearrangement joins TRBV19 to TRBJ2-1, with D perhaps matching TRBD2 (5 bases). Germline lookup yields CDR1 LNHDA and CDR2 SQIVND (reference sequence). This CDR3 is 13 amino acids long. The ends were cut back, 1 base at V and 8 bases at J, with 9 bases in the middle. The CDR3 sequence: CASSIASGDEQFF. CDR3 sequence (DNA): TGTGCCAGTAGTATAGCAAGCGGCGATGAGCAGTTCTTC.

The CDR3 here is CASSWTSGVHEQYF. CDR3 sequence (DNA): TGCGCCAGCAGCTGGACTAGCGGGGTCCACGAGCAGTACTTC. V usage is TRBV5-1 and J usage is TRBJ2-7; 12 bases are shared with TRBD2. This CDR3 comprises 14 residues. Germline V CDR1 and CDR2: SGHRS, YFSETQ. The ends lost 3 bases at V and 5 bases at J; junction bases unmatched: 3.

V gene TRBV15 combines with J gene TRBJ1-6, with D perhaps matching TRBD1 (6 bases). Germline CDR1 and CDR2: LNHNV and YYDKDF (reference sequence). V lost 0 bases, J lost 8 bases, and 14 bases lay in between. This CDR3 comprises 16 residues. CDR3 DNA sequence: TGTGCCACCAGCAGAGATTTCAGGGGTAAAGATTCACCCCTCCACTTT. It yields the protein CATSRDFRGKDSPLHF.

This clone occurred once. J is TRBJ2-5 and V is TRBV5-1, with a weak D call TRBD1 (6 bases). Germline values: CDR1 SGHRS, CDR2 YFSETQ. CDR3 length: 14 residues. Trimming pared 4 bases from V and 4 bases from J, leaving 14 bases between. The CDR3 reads CASSGGRVAETQYF. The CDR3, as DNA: TGCGCCAGCAGCGGGGGCCGGGTGGCAGAGACCCAGTACTTC.

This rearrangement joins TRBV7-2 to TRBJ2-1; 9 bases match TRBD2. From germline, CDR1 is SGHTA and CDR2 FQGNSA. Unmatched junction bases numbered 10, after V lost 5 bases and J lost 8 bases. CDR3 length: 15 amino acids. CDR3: CASSAARSSGDEQFF. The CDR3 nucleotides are TGTGCCAGCAGCGCAGCCCGCTCTAGCGGGGATGAGCAGTTCTTC.

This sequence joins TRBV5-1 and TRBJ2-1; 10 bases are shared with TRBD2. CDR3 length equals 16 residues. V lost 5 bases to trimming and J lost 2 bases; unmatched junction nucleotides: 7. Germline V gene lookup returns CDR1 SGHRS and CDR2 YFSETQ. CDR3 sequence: CASSRKAGGPYNEQFF. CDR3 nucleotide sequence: TGCGCCAGCAGTCGGAAAGCGGGGGGGCCCTACAATGAGCAGTTCTTC. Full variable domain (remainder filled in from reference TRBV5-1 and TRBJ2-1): KAGVTQTPRYLIKTRGQQVTLSCSPISGHRSVSWYQQTPGQGLQFLFEYFSETQRNKGNFPGRFSGRQFSNSRSEMNVSTLELGDSALYLCASSRKAGGPYNEQFFGPGTRLTVL.

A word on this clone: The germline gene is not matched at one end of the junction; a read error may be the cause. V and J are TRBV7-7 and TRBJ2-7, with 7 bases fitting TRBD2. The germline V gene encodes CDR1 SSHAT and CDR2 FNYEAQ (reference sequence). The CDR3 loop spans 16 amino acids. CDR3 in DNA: TGTGCTAGCAGCTTGGCGGGGCTAGCGGAGTCCTACGAGCAGTACTTC. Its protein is CASSLAGLAESYEQYF.

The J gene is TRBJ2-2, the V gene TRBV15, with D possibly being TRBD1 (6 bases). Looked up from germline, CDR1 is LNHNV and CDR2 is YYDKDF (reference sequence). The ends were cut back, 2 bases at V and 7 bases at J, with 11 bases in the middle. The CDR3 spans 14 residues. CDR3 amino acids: CATSRRRQDGELFF. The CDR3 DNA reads TGTGCCACCAGCAGACGACGACAGGACGGGGAGCTGTTTTTT.

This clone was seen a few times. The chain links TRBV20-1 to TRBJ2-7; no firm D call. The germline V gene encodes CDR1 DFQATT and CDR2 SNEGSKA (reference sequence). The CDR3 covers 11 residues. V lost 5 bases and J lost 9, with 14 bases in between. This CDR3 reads CSAPQLQVQYF. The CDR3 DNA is TGCAGTGCTCCCCAATTGCAGGTGCAGTACTTC.

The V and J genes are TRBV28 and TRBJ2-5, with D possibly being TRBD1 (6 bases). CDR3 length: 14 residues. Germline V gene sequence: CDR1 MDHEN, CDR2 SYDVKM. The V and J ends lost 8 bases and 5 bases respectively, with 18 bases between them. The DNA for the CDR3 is TGTGCCAGCGGTCTACAGGGCCGGCCTGAGACCCAGTACTTC. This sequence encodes CASGLQGRPETQYF.

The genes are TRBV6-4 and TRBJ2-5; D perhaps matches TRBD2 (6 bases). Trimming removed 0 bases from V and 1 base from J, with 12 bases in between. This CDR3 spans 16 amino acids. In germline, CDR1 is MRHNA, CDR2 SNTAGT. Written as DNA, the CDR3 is TGTGCCAGCAGTGACTCCCGAGCGGGTGGCCAAGAGACCCAGTACTTC. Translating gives CASSDSRAGGQETQYF.

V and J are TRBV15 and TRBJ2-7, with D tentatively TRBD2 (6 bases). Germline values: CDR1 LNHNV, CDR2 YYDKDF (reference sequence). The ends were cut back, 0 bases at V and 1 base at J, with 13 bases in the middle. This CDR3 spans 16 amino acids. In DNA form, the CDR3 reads TGTGCCACCAGCAGAGATCGGGGGACTGGATCCTACGAGCAGTACTTC. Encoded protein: CATSRDRGTGSYEQYF.

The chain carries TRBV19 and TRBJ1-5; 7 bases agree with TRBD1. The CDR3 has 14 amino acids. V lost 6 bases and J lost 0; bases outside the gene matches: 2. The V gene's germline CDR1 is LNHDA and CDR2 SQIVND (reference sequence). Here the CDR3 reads CASRNRGSNQPQHF. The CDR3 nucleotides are TGTGCCAGTAGGAACAGGGGTAGCAATCAGCCCCAGCATTTT. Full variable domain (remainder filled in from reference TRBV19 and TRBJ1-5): DGGITQSPKYLFRKEGQNVTLSCEQNLNHDAMYWYRQDPGQGLRLIYYSQIVNDFQKGDIAEGYSVSREKKESFPLTVTSAQKNPTAFYLCASRNRGSNQPQHFGDGTRLSIL.

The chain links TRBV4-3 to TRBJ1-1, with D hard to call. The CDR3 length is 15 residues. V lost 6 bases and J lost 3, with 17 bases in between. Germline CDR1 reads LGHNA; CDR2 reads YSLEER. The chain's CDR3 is CASSPAGRGYTEAFF. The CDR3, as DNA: TGCGCCAGCAGTCCGGCTGGGCGTGGGTACACTGAAGCTTTCTTT.

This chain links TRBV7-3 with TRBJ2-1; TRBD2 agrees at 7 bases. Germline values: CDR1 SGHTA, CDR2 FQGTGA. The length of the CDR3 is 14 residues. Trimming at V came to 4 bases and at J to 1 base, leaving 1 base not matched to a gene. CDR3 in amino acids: CASSSSGSYNEQFF. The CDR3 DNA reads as TGTGCCAGCAGCTCTAGCGGATCCTACAATGAGCAGTTCTTC.

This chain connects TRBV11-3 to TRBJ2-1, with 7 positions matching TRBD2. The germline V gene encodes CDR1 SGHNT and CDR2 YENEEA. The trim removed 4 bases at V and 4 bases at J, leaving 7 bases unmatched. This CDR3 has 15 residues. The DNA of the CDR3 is TGTGCCAGCAGCTCGCCCCGGACTAGTTACAATGAGCAGTTCTTC. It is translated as CASSSPRTSYNEQFF.

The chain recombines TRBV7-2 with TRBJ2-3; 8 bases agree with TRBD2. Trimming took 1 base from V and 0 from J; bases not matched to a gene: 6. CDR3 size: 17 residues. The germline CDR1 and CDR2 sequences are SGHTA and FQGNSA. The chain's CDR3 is CASSLVTVAGSTDTQYF. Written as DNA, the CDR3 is TGTGCCAGCAGCTTAGTTACAGTAGCGGGGAGCACAGATACGCAGTATTTT.

CDR3 protein: CASSLWTGGNTEAFF. CDR3 coding DNA: TGTGCCAGCAGTTTATGGACAGGTGGGAACACTGAAGCTTTCTTT. The rearrangement links TRBV28 to TRBJ1-1; perhaps TRBD1 as D (6 bases). The CDR3 has 15 amino acids. Trimming took off 0 bases at V and 1 base at J, with 9 bases between the two ends. The germline V gene has CDR1 MDHEN and CDR2 SYDVKM.